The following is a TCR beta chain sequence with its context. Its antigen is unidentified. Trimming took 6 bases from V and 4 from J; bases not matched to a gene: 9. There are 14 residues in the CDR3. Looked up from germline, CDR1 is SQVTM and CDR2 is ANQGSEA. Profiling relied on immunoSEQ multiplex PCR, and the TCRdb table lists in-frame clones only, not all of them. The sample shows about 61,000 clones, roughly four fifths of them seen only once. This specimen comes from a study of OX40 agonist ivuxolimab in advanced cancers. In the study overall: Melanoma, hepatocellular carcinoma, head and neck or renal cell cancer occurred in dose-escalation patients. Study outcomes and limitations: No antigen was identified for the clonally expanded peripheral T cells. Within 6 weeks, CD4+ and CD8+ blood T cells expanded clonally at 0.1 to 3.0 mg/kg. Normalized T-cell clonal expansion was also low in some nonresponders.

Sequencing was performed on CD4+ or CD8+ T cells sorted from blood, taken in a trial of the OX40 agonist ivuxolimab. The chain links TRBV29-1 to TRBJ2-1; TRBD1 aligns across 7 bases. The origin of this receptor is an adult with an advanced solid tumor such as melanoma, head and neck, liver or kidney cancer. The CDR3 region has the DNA TGCAGCGTCGTCACAGGGGTCCGGTACAATGAGCAGTTCTTC. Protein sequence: CSVVTGVRYNEQFF.